What follows is one TCR beta chain and its context. As yet, its antigen is unknown. Investigators merged groups given second doses at roughly 4 or roughly 12 weeks. The data stem from a study of T cell responses to AZD1222 COVID-19 vaccine. Study observations and caveats: As reported, nearly half of all spike-specific TCRs target variant regions that are unmutated. In all cases, repertoires were sampled only after the peak T cell response. Baseline testing showed seropositivity in only six or seven AZD1222 recipients.

Trimming cost V 5 bases and J 6 bases; bases outside gene matches: 5. The V gene's germline CDR1 is KGHSH and CDR2 LQKENI. The CDR3 is 13 amino acids. Only in-frame clones appear in the TCRdb table, and some are missing; sequencing was by immunoSEQ multiplex PCR. This repertoire shows more than 70,000 clones, approximately 90% found once; its top ten account for around 26%. The sequences come from peripheral blood, collected 28 days after the second AZD1222 dose. The source of this sequence is an adult who received the AZD1222 COVID-19 vaccine. V gene TRBV18 combines with J gene TRBJ2-7, with 9 bases identical to TRBD1. CDR3 protein: CASSETGGGEQYF. The CDR3 DNA reads TGTGCCAGCTCAGAAACAGGGGGCGGCGAGCAGTACTTC.